This entry lists 27 T cell receptor beta chains sequenced from one sample in a study of blood T cells in healthy people across ages. Combining a sample-barcoded 5' primer with a J-beta primer mix, a second PCR ran for about 6 to 12 cycles. TCRdb used MiXCR to reprocess the 5' RACE reads, holding one entry per CDR3 protein. Of hundreds of thousands of distinct CDR3 sequences detected, under 30% appear once; the ten largest clones hold 15% to 19%. Sequencing was carried out using blood. Receptor source: a woman older than 75 in good health.

Concerning this clonotype itself: It may be a read error: a sequence one base away is much more abundant. The chain combines TRBV21-1 with TRBJ2-6; the tabulated D call, TRBD1, remains unverified against the DNA. TRBV21-1 is a documented pseudogene. This CDR3 has 17 amino acids. The CDR3 spells CASSRGQGAQGANVPTF. The CDR3 region has the DNA TGTGCCAGCAGCCGAGGACAGGGGGCGCAAGGGGCCAACGTCCCGACTTTC.

This clonotype was counted only a few times. This chain uses TRBV28 with TRBJ2-3, with D perhaps TRBD2 (6 bases). This CDR3 is 15 amino acids long. Germline-derived CDR1 and CDR2 are MDHEN and SYDVKM. Trimming took 5 bases from V and 4 from J, leaving 16 bases between them. CDR3 sequence: CASSQHASGADTQYF. CDR3 DNA: TGTGCCAGCAGTCAACATGCTTCGGGGGCAGATACGCAGTATTTT. The whole variable domain, filled in from reference TRBV28 and TRBJ2-3, reads DVKVTQSSRYLVKRTGEKVFLECVQDMDHENMFWYRQDPGLGLRLIYFSYDVKMKEKGDIPEGYSVSREKKERFSLILESASTNQTSMYLCASSQHASGADTQYFGPGTRLTVL.

At least ten counts were recorded for this clonotype. This chain uses TRBV7-3 with TRBJ2-5; D call uncertain. This CDR3 region has 16 residues. Trimming removed 2 bases from V and 4 bases from J, with 17 bases in between. Per germline, CDR1 SGHTA and CDR2 FQGTGA. In DNA form, the CDR3 reads TGTGCCAGCAGCTTATCCCCACGATCCGGGTCAGAGACCCAGTACTTC. It is translated as CASSLSPRSGSETQYF.

This clonotype was observed a few times. V usage is TRBV20-1 and J usage is TRBJ1-2, with D maybe TRBD1 (5 bases). The CDR3 has 14 residues. The germline V and J ends were trimmed by 0 bases and 7 bases, with 15 bases remaining between them. Germline CDR1 and CDR2: DFQATT and SNEGSKA (reference sequence). CDR3: CSARDAGRGVGYTF. The CDR3 nucleotides are TGCAGTGCTAGAGACGCGGGACGTGGGGTTGGCTACACCTTC.

This clonotype has only a few counts. This rearrangement joins TRBV12-3 or TRBV12-4 to TRBJ1-1; tentatively, D is TRBD1 (5 bases). There are 13 residues in the CDR3. V was shortened by 6 bases and J by 8 bases, with 16 bases between the two germline ends. The CDR3 protein is CASSWAGLPEAFF. The CDR3 nucleotides read TGTGCCAGCAGCTGGGCAGGGCTCCCCGAAGCTTTCTTT.

This clonotype has only a few counts. V usage is TRBV6-6 and J usage is TRBJ1-5, with D possibly being TRBD1 (5 bases). The V and J ends lost 7 bases and 6 bases respectively, with 10 bases between them. Germline CDR1 reads MNHNY; CDR2 reads SVGAGI (reference sequence). The CDR3 loop spans 12 amino acids. CDR3 region: CASTRRGQPQHF. The CDR3 bases are TGTGCCAGCACCCGGAGGGGTCAGCCCCAGCATTTT.

A few counts support this clonotype. The chain carries TRBV7-2 and TRBJ1-1, with 8 bases matching TRBD1. The germline V gene has CDR1 SGHTA and CDR2 FQGNSA. V gave up 5 bases and J gave up 0 bases; unmatched junction bases: 8. The CDR3 loop spans 16 amino acids. The CDR3 nucleotides read TGTGCCAGCAGCGATGGACAGGGAGGCATGAACACTGAAGCTTTCTTT. This encodes CASSDGQGGMNTEAFF.

In this sample, this clonotype turned up a few times. The chain carries TRBV7-2 and TRBJ1-6, with TRBD1 identical over 8 bases. There are 15 residues in the CDR3. The V gene's germline CDR1 is SGHTA and CDR2 FQGNSA. Trimming removed 6 bases from V and 3 bases from J; junction bases left unmatched: 4. The CDR3 bases are TGTGCCAGCAGTCCAGACAGGGGCTATAATTCACCCCTCCACTTT. It specifies CASSPDRGYNSPLHF.

A single count supports this clonotype. Given a much more abundant clone one base away, this may be a read error. The chain links TRBV7-2 to TRBJ2-5; tentative D call: TRBD1 (6 bases). The germline V gene encodes CDR1 SGHTA and CDR2 FQGNSA. The V end lost 1 base, the J end lost 11 bases, and 14 bases lay between the germline ends. There are 13 residues in the CDR3. CDR3 sequence: CASSLVGTNRQYF. For the CDR3, the DNA is TGTGCCAGCAGCTTAGTAGGGACAAATCGTCAGTACTTC.

Concerning this clonotype: The junction differs from germline at one of its ends, possibly a read error. The gene calls are TRBV20-1 and TRBJ1-3, with a possible D match to TRBD1 (6 bases). CDR3 length: 12 residues. The germline gives CDR1 DFQATT, CDR2 SNEGSKA (reference sequence). The CDR3 is CSASQGRNTRYF. The CDR3 DNA follows: TGCAGTGCTAGCCAGGGGAGAAACACCAGATATTTT.

Turning to this clonotype: One end of the junction fails to match germline, which may point to a read error. V gene TRBV5-1 combines with J gene TRBJ1-1; a weak D match, TRBD1 (5 bases). Germline CDR1 SGHRS, CDR2 YFSETQ. The CDR3 is 15 residues long. This chain's CDR3 is CAGSLEGSRRAEAFF. The CDR3 nucleotides read TGCGCCGGCAGCTTGGAGGGGTCCCGGCGCGCTGAAGCTTTCTTT.

This clonotype was detected only a few times. With a much larger clone just one base away, this may be a read error. This chain uses TRBV28 with TRBJ2-5; TRBD2 matches 8 bases. V dropped 2 bases and J dropped 5; count of bases not matched to a gene: 13. CDR3 length: 17 residues. Germline lookup yields CDR1 MDHEN and CDR2 SYDVKM. The CDR3 DNA reads as TGTGCCAGCAGTTTAGTAACTAGCGGACTCTGGACGGAGACCCAGTACTTC. Its translation is CASSLVTSGLWTETQYF.

The V call is TRBV20-1, the J call TRBJ2-1; TRBD2 matches at 11 bases. The CDR3 extends over 18 amino acids. Germline-derived CDR1 and CDR2 are DFQATT and SNEGSKA (reference sequence). V dropped 6 bases and J dropped 0; count of bases not matched to a gene: 13. CDR3 loop: CSARLAGPGPGSYNEQFF. CDR3 DNA: TGCAGTGCGCGACTAGCGGGGCCTGGCCCAGGCTCCTACAATGAGCAGTTCTTC.

The rearrangement links TRBV30 to TRBJ1-5; D is undetermined. The germline V gene has CDR1 GTSNPN and CDR2 SVGIG (reference sequence). The germline V and J ends were trimmed by 0 bases and 2 bases, with 8 bases remaining between them. CDR3 length equals 14 residues. The CDR3 region has the DNA TGTGCCTGGAGTGTAGGTGGCGGCAATCAGCCCCAGCATTTT. Translated, it gives CAWSVGGGNQPQHF.

The table lists this clonotype with a few counts. The chain links TRBV2 to TRBJ2-2; D gene ambiguous. Germline CDR1 SNHLY, CDR2 FYNNEI. This CDR3 has 15 amino acids. Deletions cut 6 bases from V and 3 bases from J, with 14 bases between. CDR3 amino acids: CASSKDRADTGELFF. The CDR3 coding sequence is TGTGCCAGCAGCAAGGACCGGGCGGACACCGGGGAGCTGTTTTTT.

The chain recombines TRBV30 with TRBJ2-1, with no clear D. CDR1 is GTSNPN, CDR2 SVGIG, per germline (reference sequence). CDR3 size: 12 residues. V was cut by 1 base and J by 8 bases, with 9 bases left in between. CDR3 protein: CAWSGLADEQFF. The CDR3 region has the DNA TGTGCCTGGAGTGGGTTAGCCGATGAGCAGTTCTTC.

This clonotype was seen only once. A junction end diverges from the germline sequence, so it may reflect a read error. V and J are TRBV20-1 and TRBJ1-2; no clear D. CDR3 length: 13 residues. Germline V gene sequence: CDR1 DFQATT, CDR2 SNEGSKA (reference sequence). The chain's CDR3 is CSARDWALDGYTF. In DNA form, the CDR3 reads TGCAGTGCCAGAGACTGGGCCCTGGATGGCTACACCTTC.

Remarks on this clonotype: A much larger clone differs by one base, so this may be a read error. The chain carries TRBV20-1 and TRBJ2-4; D might be TRBD2 (7 bases). The CDR3 extends over 12 amino acids. The germline CDR1 and CDR2 sequences are DFQATT and SNEGSKA (reference sequence). V was shortened by 6 bases and J by 13 bases, with 19 bases between the two germline ends. CDR3 region: CSAIGGGPGQYF. The CDR3 nucleotides are TGCAGTGCCATAGGGGGAGGGCCCGGGCAGTACTTC.

This rearrangement joins TRBV25-1 to TRBJ1-3; 8 bases align to TRBD1. Looked up from germline, CDR1 is MGHDK and CDR2 is SYGVNS. The CDR3 loop spans 15 amino acids. With V trimmed by 1 base and J by 6 bases, 5 bases remained unmatched. In nucleotides, the CDR3 is TGTGCCAGCAGTGAATGGGCAGGGGGCGAAAACACCATATATTTT. Translating it yields CASSEWAGGENTIYF.

This chain connects TRBV6-2 or TRBV6-3 to TRBJ1-2, with no clear D. Trimming left V 3 bases short and J 3 bases short, with 11 bases between. The germline gives CDR1 MNHEY, CDR2 SVGEGT. The CDR3 is made up of 14 amino acids. The CDR3 is CASSYEALHYGYTF. For the CDR3, the DNA is TGTGCCAGCAGTTATGAAGCGTTACACTATGGCTACACCTTC.

This clonotype was seen more than once but under ten times. The chain recombines TRBV4-1 with TRBJ1-6; TRBD1 agrees at 7 bases. CDR3 length equals 16 residues. CDR1 and CDR2 from the germline V gene are MGHRA and YSYEKL. The V gene end was trimmed by 4 bases and the J gene end by 6 bases; junction bases not matched to a gene: 9. As DNA, the CDR3 is TGCGCCAGCAGCCCTAATCGACAGGGAGGTAATTCACCCCTCCACTTT. Its protein is CASSPNRQGGNSPLHF.

The chain couples TRBV20-1 to TRBJ2-1, with 9 bases matching TRBD1. Germline V CDR1 and CDR2: DFQATT, SNEGSKA (reference sequence). CDR3 length: 14 residues. With V trimmed by 5 bases and J by 1 base, 3 bases remained unmatched. As DNA, the CDR3 is TGCAGTGCTCTCGACAGGGGGTCCTACAATGAGCAGTTCTTC. Amino acids: CSALDRGSYNEQFF.

The V gene is TRBV24-1, the J gene TRBJ1-2, with unresolved D. Germline CDR1 reads KGHDR; CDR2 reads SFDVKD. There are 13 residues in the CDR3. Trimming stripped 4 bases from V and 8 bases from J, with 13 bases between. The CDR3 coding sequence is TGTGCCACCAGTGACCGGATCCTGGGGGGCTACACCTTC. Protein product: CATSDRILGGYTF.

The J gene is TRBJ2-7, the V gene TRBV11-2; D might be TRBD2 (5 bases). Trimming cost V 7 bases and J 5 bases, with 15 bases left between them. The CDR3 is 13 amino acids. Germline CDR1 is SGHAT and CDR2 is FQNNGV. CDR3 sequence reads: CASTKPTGNEQYF. The CDR3 DNA reads as TGTGCCAGCACCAAACCGACGGGGAACGAGCAGTACTTC.

This clonotype was detected ten times or more. The genes are TRBV20-1 and TRBJ2-5; D unclear. The germline CDR1 and CDR2 sequences are DFQATT and SNEGSKA (reference sequence). Trimming pared 6 bases from V and 4 bases from J, leaving 15 bases between. The CDR3 is 13 residues long. CDR3 nucleotides: TGCAGTGCATCAGGCTTCCAACTAGAGACCCAGTACTTC. It is translated as CSASGFQLETQYF.

On this clonotype itself: A much bigger clone sits one base away, suggesting this may be a read error. This sequence joins TRBV15 and TRBJ2-3; unclear D gene. The CDR3 loop spans 15 amino acids. The V end lost 0 bases, the J end lost 5 bases, and 12 bases lay between the germline ends. CDR1 LNHNV and CDR2 YYDKDF come from the germline V gene (reference sequence). CDR3 amino acids: CATSRDGKERDTQYF. DNA for the CDR3: TGTGCCACCAGCAGAGATGGAAAGGAAAGAGATACGCAGTATTTT.

In this sample, this clonotype turned up many times. V and J are TRBV7-3 and TRBJ2-5, with no clear D. Between the trimmed V and J ends, which lost 3 bases and 4 bases, there was a span of 9 bases. CDR1 and CDR2 from the germline V gene are SGHTA and FQGTGA. The CDR3 runs 13 residues. The CDR3 region is CASSFGRAETQYF. The CDR3 coding sequence is TGTGCCAGCAGCTTTGGCCGCGCAGAGACCCAGTACTTC.